This T cell receptor (beta chain) stems from a study of T cells in localized non-small cell lung cancer. Remarks on this clone: What it binds is not known.

The CDR3 is 14 amino acids. Germline V CDR1 and CDR2: SEHNR, FQNEAQ (reference sequence). Trimming pared 5 bases from V and 8 bases from J, leaving 16 bases between. Only in-frame clones appear in the TCRdb table, and some are missing; sequencing was by immunoSEQ multiplex PCR. Among 25,000 to 35,000 clones, over 75% were seen once, and the ten largest hold under 5%. Study results and caveats: The study linked higher blood T cell density to longer overall survival. Appearing in adjacent lung were a median about 50 of the top 100 tumor clones. Since sequencing was restricted to only one region of the tumor, intratumor heterogeneity remains a possibility. Tumor showed lower T cell clonality than uninvolved adjacent lung, where it was highest.

The gene calls are TRBV7-9 and TRBJ2-1, with D perhaps matching TRBD1 (7 bases). The source of this sequence is a woman aged 40 to 75 with stage III lung adenocarcinoma. Sequenced material: peripheral blood mononuclear cells, taken before any cancer treatment. The DNA of the CDR3 is TGTGCCAGCAGCCCGCCCGGAGGGGGCCATGAGCAGTTCTTC. As protein: CASSPPGGGHEQFF.